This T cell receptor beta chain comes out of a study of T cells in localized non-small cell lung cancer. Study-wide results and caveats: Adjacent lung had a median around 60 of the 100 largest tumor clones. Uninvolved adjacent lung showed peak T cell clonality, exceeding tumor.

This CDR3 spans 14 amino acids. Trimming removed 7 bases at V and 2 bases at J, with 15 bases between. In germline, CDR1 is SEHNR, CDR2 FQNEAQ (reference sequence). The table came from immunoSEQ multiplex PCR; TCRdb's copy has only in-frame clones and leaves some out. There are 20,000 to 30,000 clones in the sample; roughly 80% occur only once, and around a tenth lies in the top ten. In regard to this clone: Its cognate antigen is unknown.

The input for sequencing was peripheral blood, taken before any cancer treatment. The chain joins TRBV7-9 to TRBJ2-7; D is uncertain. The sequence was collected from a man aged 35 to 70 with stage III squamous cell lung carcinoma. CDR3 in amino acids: CASKLTSETYEQYF. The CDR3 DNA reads TGTGCCAGCAAACTAACCTCGGAGACCTACGAGCAGTACTTC. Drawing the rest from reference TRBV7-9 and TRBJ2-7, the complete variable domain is DTGVSQNPRHKITKRGQNVTFRCDPISEHNRLYWYRQTLGQGPEFLTYFQNEAQLEKSRLLSDRFSAERPKGSFSTLEIQRTEQGDSAMYLCASKLTSETYEQYFGPGTRLTVT.